This T cell receptor (beta chain) was retrieved from a study of shared clonotypes between healthy human individuals. Study outcomes and limitations: Naive CD4 clonotypes overlapped across a few donors at roughly 4.5%.

Authors' methods: Because ImmunoSEQ provided only junction sequences with no quality scores, the filtering differed. Repertoires were generated with immunoSEQ multiplex PCR, while TCRdb's copy carries only in-frame clones and drops some. V and J calls and clone size are as listed in that table; D and trimming were resolved from the DNA. The data hold roughly 2.6 million clones, with 90% to 95% observed a single time. This clone was counted only a few times. What it recognizes is unknown. This CDR3 is 14 amino acids long. After removal of 3 bases from V and 5 bases from J, the junction contained 6 bases not matched to a gene. The germline V gene encodes CDR1 WNHNN and CDR2 SYGVQD (reference sequence).

The sequence came from a man younger than 30 in good health. Material: naive CD4+ T cells sorted from blood. Specified subset: CD45RA+ positively selected. This chain uses TRBV10-1 with TRBJ2-7, with TRBD1 matching over 8 bases. The CDR3 DNA sequence: TGCGCCAGCAGTGACCCTGACAGGGGCCACGAGCAGTACTTC. Translation: CASSDPDRGHEQYF.